These T cell receptor beta chains were read from a single sample in a study of T cells after yellow fever vaccination. A single record per CDR3 protein comes from TCRdb applying MiXCR to the 5' RACE reads. Of 250,000 to 400,000 distinct CDR3 sequences in the sample, roughly 3.9% were seen once. The sample in question was PBMCs, obtained 5 days after the yellow fever booster vaccination. The receptors were sampled from a man aged 18 to 29 who received the YFV17D yellow fever vaccine. CDR3s include the opening cysteine and the closing phenylalanine or tryptophan. Each record gives: CDR3 DNA, CDR3 protein, clone size, J gene, V gene, D gene. D genes are given only for firm matches. Expanded clones get a size class; other rows say once, few or many, or leave the size out.

TGCAGTGCTAGCTGTTTCGCCGGGACAGTTAACTATGGCTACACCTTC CSASCFAGTVNYGYTF . TRBJ1-2 TRBV20-1 TRBD1
TGTGCCAGCGGGACCACACAGAACACTGAAGCTTTCTTT CASGTTQNTEAFF few TRBJ1-1 TRBV7-3 .
TGCAGTGCTAGCCCGGGCGGGGGCATCTGGGAGACCCAGTACTTC CSASPGGGIWETQYF . TRBJ2-5 TRBV20-1 .
TGTGCCAGCAGCCAAGTTCAGGGGGCCGGCACTGAAGCTTTCTTT CASSQVQGAGTEAFF few TRBJ1-1 TRBV3-1 TRBD1
TGCAGTGCTAGGGAGGACCAAGAGACCCAGTACTTC CSAREDQETQYF few TRBJ2-5 TRBV20-1 .
TGCGCCAGCCGAGCCGGAGGCCCAGATACGCAGTATTTT CASRAGGPDTQYF . TRBJ2-3 TRBV5-1 .
TGCAGCACCCGTGGGGCGGAGAACACTGAAGCTTTCTTT CSTRGAENTEAFF . TRBJ1-1 TRBV29-1 .
TGTGCCAGTCACCCCACAGGGCCCCCTGCGTATGGCTACACCTTC CASHPTGPPAYGYTF . TRBJ1-2 TRBV7-2 .
TGTGCCAGCAGTTTATTTACAGTGATACTCAACTATGGCTACACCTTC CASSLFTVILNYGYTF . TRBJ1-2 TRBV28 .
TGTGCCAGCAGCCAAGATCCCGGTCCGGAGGAGCCCCTCCACTTT CASSQDPGPEEPLHF many TRBJ1-6 TRBV4-2 .
TGTGCCAGCAGTCAACTTGGTGCGGGGGGACTAATGAAGAACTACAATGAGCAGTTCTTC CASSQLGAGGLMKNYNEQFF few TRBJ2-1 TRBV28 TRBD2
TGTGCCAGCAGGGGGGGGTTTAATCAGCCCCAGCATTTT CASRGGFNQPQHF . TRBJ1-5 TRBV7-2 .
TGCAGTGCTACCGGGGGCGGGAAGACCCAGTACTTC CSATGGGKTQYF many TRBJ2-5 TRBV20-1 .
TGTGCCAGCACAGACAGAGAACGCGGCTATGGCTACACCTTC CASTDRERGYGYTF many TRBJ1-2 TRBV6-2/TRBV6-3 .
TGTGCCAGCAGCTCCTGGCGGGGGGCCACTGATACGCAGTATTTT CASSSWRGATDTQYF few TRBJ2-3 TRBV7-9 TRBD2
TGTGCCAGCAGCTTCAGTAAACACGGGTTGGATGAGCAGTTCTTC CASSFSKHGLDEQFF few TRBJ2-1 TRBV11-2 .
TGTGCCAGCACCGGGACAGGGGATCAGCCCCAGCATTTT CASTGTGDQPQHF many TRBJ1-5 TRBV7-8 TRBD1
TGCGCCAGCAGCCAAGTGTTAGGGTTAGGCTCCTACGAGCAGTACTTC CASSQVLGLGSYEQYF few TRBJ2-7 TRBV4-1 .
TGTGCCAGCAGCCAGGGACAGACAATTTACGAGCAGTACTTC CASSQGQTIYEQYF . TRBJ2-7 TRBV6-5 TRBD1
TGTGCCAGCAGTGAAATGTGGGACAGCTCCTACGAGCAGTACTTC CASSEMWDSSYEQYF . TRBJ2-7 TRBV6-1 TRBD1
TGTGCCAGCAGCTTAGATTTAAGGGGAGCGTCACCCCTCCACTTT CASSLDLRGASPLHF . TRBJ1-6 TRBV11-2 .
TGTGCCAGCAGCTTCTCGGGGAGCTCCTACGAGCAGTACTTC CASSFSGSSYEQYF many TRBJ2-7 TRBV7-2 .
TGTGCCAGCAGCCCCAACAGGGACACCGGGGAGCTGTTTTTT CASSPNRDTGELFF few TRBJ2-2 TRBV7-3 .
TGCGCCAGCAGCTTGCGGATTTTAACCGGGGAGCTGTTTTTT CASSLRILTGELFF . TRBJ2-2 TRBV5-1 .
TGTGCCAGCAGTTATACACGGAACACTGAAGCTTTCTTT CASSYTRNTEAFF . TRBJ1-1 TRBV7-6 .
TGTGCCAGCAGCCATCTATCGGGGGGGTCCGCAGATACGCAGTATTTT CASSHLSGGSADTQYF few TRBJ2-3 TRBV3-1 TRBD2